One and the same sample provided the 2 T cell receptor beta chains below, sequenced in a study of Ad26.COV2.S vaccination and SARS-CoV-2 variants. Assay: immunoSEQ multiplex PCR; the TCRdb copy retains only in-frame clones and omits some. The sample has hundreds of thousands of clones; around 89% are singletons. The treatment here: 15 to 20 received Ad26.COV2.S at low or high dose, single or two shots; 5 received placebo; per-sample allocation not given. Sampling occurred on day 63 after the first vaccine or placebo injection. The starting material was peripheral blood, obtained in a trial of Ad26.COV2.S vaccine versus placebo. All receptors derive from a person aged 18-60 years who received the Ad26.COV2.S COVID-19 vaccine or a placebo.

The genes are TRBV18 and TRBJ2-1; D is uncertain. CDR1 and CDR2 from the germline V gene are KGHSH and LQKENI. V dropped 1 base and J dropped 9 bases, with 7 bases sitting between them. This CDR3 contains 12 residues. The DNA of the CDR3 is TGTGCCAGCTCACCACGGGTTGGTGAGCAGTTCTTC. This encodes CASSPRVGEQFF.

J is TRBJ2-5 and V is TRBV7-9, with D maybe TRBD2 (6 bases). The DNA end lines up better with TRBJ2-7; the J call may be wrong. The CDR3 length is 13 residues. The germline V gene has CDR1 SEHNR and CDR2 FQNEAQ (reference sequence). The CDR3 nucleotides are TGTGCCAGCAGCTTAGGGGCGGGGTCCGAGCAGTACTTC. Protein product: CASSLGAGSEQYF.